The 12 T cell receptor beta chains listed next were all sequenced from one sample in a study of OX40 agonist ivuxolimab in advanced cancers. The table came from immunoSEQ multiplex PCR; TCRdb's copy has only in-frame clones and leaves some out. The table has tens of thousands of clones, approximately 85% seen once. The material was CD4+ or CD8+ T cells sorted from blood, obtained in a trial of the OX40 agonist ivuxolimab. These receptors originate from an adult with an advanced solid tumor such as melanoma, head and neck, liver or kidney cancer.

V gene TRBV5-6 combines with J gene TRBJ1-1; D not certain. Germline V gives CDR1 SGHDT, CDR2 YYEEEE. The CDR3 runs to 13 residues. V was trimmed by 5 bases and J by 5 bases, leaving 13 bases between them. The CDR3 DNA follows: TGTGCCAGCAGATCCCCAAGGAAAACTGAAGCTTTCTTT. It yields the protein CASRSPRKTEAFF.

The V and J genes are TRBV23-1 and TRBJ2-5; a weak D match, TRBD1 (5 bases). TRBV23-1 is classed as an ORF, of uncertain function. This CDR3 has 17 residues. V was shortened by 4 bases and J by 0 bases, with 18 bases between the two germline ends. The CDR3 region has the DNA TGCGCCAGCAGTCGGGGAAAGACAGATAACCACCAAGAGACCCAGTACTTC. Its translation: CASSRGKTDNHQETQYF.

The V gene is TRBV2, the J gene TRBJ2-1, with 7 bases matching TRBD1. CDR1 is SNHLY and CDR2 is FYNNEI in the germline V gene. Trimming cost V 4 bases and J 2 bases; bases outside gene matches: 8. The CDR3 is 16 residues long. DNA of the CDR3: TGTGCCAGCAGTGCCGGGACAGCTGGGGCCTACAATGAGCAGTTCTTC. As protein: CASSAGTAGAYNEQFF.

The CDR3 loop is CASNGAGELYEQYF. The CDR3, as DNA: TGTGCCAGCAACGGCGCGGGAGAACTCTACGAGCAGTACTTC. The chain recombines TRBV6-5 with TRBJ2-7; TRBD2 matches at 7 bases. The CDR3 extends over 14 amino acids. Germline trimming cut 7 bases from V and 3 bases from J; bases unmatched to any gene: 9. CDR1 is MNHEY, CDR2 SVGAGI, per germline.

The rearrangement links TRBV9 to TRBJ2-5, with D maybe TRBD2 (7 bases). Trimming stripped 2 bases from V and 5 bases from J, with 13 bases between. The CDR3 contains 14 residues. CDR1 is SGDLS and CDR2 is YYNGEE in the germline V gene. DNA for the CDR3: TGTGCCAGCAGCGTTCGGGGGGCGGCGGAGACCCAGTACTTC. Translating gives CASSVRGAAETQYF.

This clone was recorded a few times. V is TRBV30 and J is TRBJ1-2; no clear D gene. Germline CDR1 and CDR2: GTSNPN and SVGIG (reference sequence). V was shortened by 0 bases and J by 2 bases, with 7 bases between the two germline ends. This CDR3 has 13 amino acids. CDR3 sequence reads: CAWSVQRNYGYTF. In DNA form, the CDR3 reads TGTGCCTGGAGTGTACAACGAAACTATGGCTACACCTTC.

The chain is built from TRBV30 and TRBJ1-2; the D is unclear. The CDR3 runs 12 residues. The V end lost 4 bases, the J end lost 4 bases, and 10 bases lay between the germline ends. The germline V gene has CDR1 GTSNPN and CDR2 SVGIG (reference sequence). This CDR3 reads CAWTGSPYGYTF. The DNA for the CDR3 is TGTGCCTGGACCGGCAGCCCCTATGGCTACACCTTC.

This clone showed up just a few times. This chain links TRBV7-2 with TRBJ2-2; D gene ambiguous. V lost 5 bases and J lost 6, with 7 bases in between. This CDR3 contains 12 residues. Germline loops: CDR1 SGHTA, CDR2 FQGNSA. The CDR3 nucleotides read TGTGCCAGCAGCCCCCAGGCCGGGGAGCTGTTTTTT. Its protein product is CASSPQAGELFF.

The rearrangement uses TRBV6-1 and TRBJ2-2, with 11 bases lining up with TRBD2. The junction had 6 bases not matched to a gene; V was cut back by 4 bases and J by 5 bases. This CDR3 has 16 amino acids. CDR1 is MNHNS, CDR2 SASEGT, per germline. This chain's CDR3 is CASSALTSGRTGELFF. The CDR3 region has the DNA TGTGCCAGCAGTGCGCTTACTAGCGGGAGAACCGGGGAGCTGTTTTTT.

The rearrangement uses TRBV6-1 and TRBJ1-2, with 7 bases identical to TRBD1. CDR3 length: 14 residues. Germline assignment: CDR1 MNHNS and CDR2 SASEGT. V lost 4 bases, J lost 4 bases, and 6 bases stayed unmatched. CDR3 sequence reads: CASSVISGGYGYTF. In DNA, the CDR3 is TGTGCCAGCAGTGTCATTTCAGGGGGCTATGGCTACACCTTC.

This chain links TRBV2 with TRBJ2-1, with TRBD1 as a possible D gene (6 bases). This CDR3 is built from 15 residues. Looked up from germline, CDR1 is SNHLY and CDR2 is FYNNEI. V was shortened by 6 bases and J by 0 bases, with 12 bases between the two germline ends. In DNA, the CDR3 is TGTGCCAGCAGCACCCAGGGGAGCTCCTACAATGAGCAGTTCTTC. It codes for CASSTQGSSYNEQFF.

The chain combines TRBV29-1 with TRBJ2-2, with D possibly matching TRBD1 (6 bases). V was trimmed by 4 bases and J by 3 bases, leaving 9 bases between them. Germline V CDR1 and CDR2: SQVTM, ANQGSEA. This CDR3 contains 13 residues. CDR3 in DNA: TGCAGCGTTGGCAGGGGTGACACCGGGGAGCTGTTTTTT. Translating gives CSVGRGDTGELFF.